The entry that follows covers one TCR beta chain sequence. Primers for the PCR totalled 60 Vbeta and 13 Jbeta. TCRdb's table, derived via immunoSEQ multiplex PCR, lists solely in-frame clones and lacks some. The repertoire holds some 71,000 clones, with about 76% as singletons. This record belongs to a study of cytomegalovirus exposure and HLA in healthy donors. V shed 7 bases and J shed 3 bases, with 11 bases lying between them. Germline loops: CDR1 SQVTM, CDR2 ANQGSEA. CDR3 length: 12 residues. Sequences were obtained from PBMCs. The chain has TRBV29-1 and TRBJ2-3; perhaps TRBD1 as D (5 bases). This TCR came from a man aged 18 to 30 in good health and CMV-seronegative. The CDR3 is CSARPGTDTQYF. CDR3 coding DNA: TGCAGCGCTAGGCCAGGGACAGATACGCAGTATTTT.